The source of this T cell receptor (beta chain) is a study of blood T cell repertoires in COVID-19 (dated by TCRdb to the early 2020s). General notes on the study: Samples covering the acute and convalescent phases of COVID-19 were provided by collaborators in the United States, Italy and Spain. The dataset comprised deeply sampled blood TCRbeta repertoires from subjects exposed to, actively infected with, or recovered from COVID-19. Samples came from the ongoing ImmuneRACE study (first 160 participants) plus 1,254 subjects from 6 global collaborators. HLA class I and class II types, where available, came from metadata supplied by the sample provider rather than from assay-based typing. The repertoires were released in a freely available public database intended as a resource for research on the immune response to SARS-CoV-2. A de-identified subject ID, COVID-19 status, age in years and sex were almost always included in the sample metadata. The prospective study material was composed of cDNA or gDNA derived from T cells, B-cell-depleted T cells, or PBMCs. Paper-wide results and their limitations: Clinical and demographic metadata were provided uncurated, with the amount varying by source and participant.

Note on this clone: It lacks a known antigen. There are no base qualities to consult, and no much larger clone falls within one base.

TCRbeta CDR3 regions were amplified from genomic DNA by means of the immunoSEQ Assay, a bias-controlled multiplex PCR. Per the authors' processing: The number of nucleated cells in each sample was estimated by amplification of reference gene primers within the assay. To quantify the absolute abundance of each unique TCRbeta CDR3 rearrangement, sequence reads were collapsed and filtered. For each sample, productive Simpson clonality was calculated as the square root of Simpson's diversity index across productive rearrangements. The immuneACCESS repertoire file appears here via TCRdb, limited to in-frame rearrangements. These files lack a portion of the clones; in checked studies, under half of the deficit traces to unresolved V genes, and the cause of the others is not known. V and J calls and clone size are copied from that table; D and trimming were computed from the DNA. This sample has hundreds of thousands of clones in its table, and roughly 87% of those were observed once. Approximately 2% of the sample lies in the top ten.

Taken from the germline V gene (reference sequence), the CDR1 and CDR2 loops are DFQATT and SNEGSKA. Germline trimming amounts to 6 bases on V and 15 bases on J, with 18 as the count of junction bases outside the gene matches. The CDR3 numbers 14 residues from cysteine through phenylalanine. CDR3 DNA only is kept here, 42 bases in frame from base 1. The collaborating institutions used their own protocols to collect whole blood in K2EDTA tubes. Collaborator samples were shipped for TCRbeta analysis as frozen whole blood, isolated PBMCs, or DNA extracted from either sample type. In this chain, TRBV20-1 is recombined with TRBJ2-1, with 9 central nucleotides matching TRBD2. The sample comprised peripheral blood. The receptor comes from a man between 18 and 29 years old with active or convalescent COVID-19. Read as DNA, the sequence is TGCAGTGCCAGTCGGGCTAGCGGGGCCGCAGGTACGTTCTTC. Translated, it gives CSASRASGAAGTFF.